This T cell receptor (beta chain) was profiled in a study of T-cell memory formation after mild COVID-19. The wider study: TCR clustering was largely donor specific. Overall study findings and caveats: Unconfirmed was the SARS-CoV-2 specificity of second-wave clones that peaked on day 37. Largely, contracting CD4+ clones fell within CM and EM, and contracting CD8+ clones within EMRA.

Each CDR3 protein is one row after TCRdb ran MiXCR on the 5' RACE reads. The sample yields 140,000 or so distinct CDR3 sequences, about 19% seen once. Concerning this clonotype itself: Antigen: not known.

This TCR came from an adult woman who had mild COVID-19 (a few samples of this study predate the infection). Cell type and time point are not known. Input material: PBMCs or a T cell subset sorted from them (not recorded which).

This CDR3 is CASSLNRGSGTEAFF. The CDR3 DNA reads TGCGCCAGCAGCTTGAACCGGGGATCTGGAACTGAAGCTTTCTTT. V gene TRBV5-1 combines with J gene TRBJ1-1; D is ambiguous. Germline-derived CDR1 and CDR2 are SGHRS and YFSETQ. The V end lost 1 base, the J end lost 5 bases, and 15 bases lay between the germline ends. CDR3 length: 15 amino acids. Supplemented by reference TRBV5-1 and TRBJ1-1, the full variable domain reads KAGVTQTPRYLIKTRGQQVTLSCSPISGHRSVSWYQQTPGQGLQFLFEYFSETQRNKGNFPGRFSGRQFSNSRSEMNVSTLELGDSALYLCASSLNRGSGTEAFFGQGTRLTVV.